A single sample is the source of the 21 T cell receptor beta chains below, sequenced in a study of regulatory T cells in long-lasting Graves disease. CDR3-region Arm-PCR and iRepertoire HTBI primers produced the TCR beta libraries. TCRdb redid the calling of the multiplex PCR reads with MiXCR, one entry per CDR3 protein. This sample has roughly 410,000 distinct CDR3 sequences, with over 12% found just once. Time point noted: newly diagnosed GD, antithyroid drugs for less than 3 months. The TCR library used RNA extracted from PBMCs. The same data also contributed to another study, on T cells in Graves' hyperthyroidism and ophthalmopathy.

This sample comprised peripheral blood mononuclear cells (PBMCs), obtained at new diagnosis, from a patient treated with antithyroid drugs. These receptor sequences come from a woman aged 40 to 50 with Graves disease.

This chain connects TRBV13 to TRBJ1-5; a weak D match, TRBD1 (5 bases). This CDR3 has 15 residues. Per germline, CDR1 PRHDT and CDR2 FYEKMQ (reference sequence). The V end was cut by 2 bases, the J end by 4 bases, with 12 bases between. CDR3 protein: CASSLSQGGNQPQHF. The CDR3 coding sequence is TGTGCCAGCAGCTTAAGCCAGGGTGGGAATCAGCCCCAGCATTTT.

The sample holds many counts of this clonotype. This rearrangement joins TRBV27 to TRBJ2-5; D is unclear. This CDR3 has 14 residues. CDR1 is MNHEY and CDR2 is SMNVEV in the germline V gene (reference sequence). Trimming removed 3 bases at V and 1 base at J, with 9 bases between. CDR3 nucleotides: TGTGCCAGCAGTTTCCGAGACACCCAAGAGACCCAGTACTTC. As protein: CASSFRDTQETQYF.

The chain links TRBV5-6 to TRBJ2-3; 8 nucleotides line up with TRBD2. Germline assignment: CDR1 SGHDT and CDR2 YYEEEE. The CDR3 totals 16 residues. Trimming at V came to 1 base and at J to 0 bases, leaving 4 bases not matched to a gene. The CDR3 here is CASSLLLAASTDTQYF. The DNA of the CDR3 is TGTGCCAGCAGCTTGTTACTAGCGGCTAGCACAGATACGCAGTATTTT.

In its sample, this clonotype was seen many times. The V gene is TRBV28, the J gene TRBJ2-3; 14 positions match TRBD2. Germline trimming cut 7 bases from V and 2 bases from J; bases unmatched to any gene: 5. The CDR3 has 16 residues. Germline lookup yields CDR1 MDHEN and CDR2 SYDVKM. CDR3 sequence (DNA): TGTGCCAGCACTCCGGGACTAGCGGGAGTCACAGATACGCAGTATTTT. Translation: CASTPGLAGVTDTQYF.

This clonotype was recorded at least ten times. The gene calls are TRBV14 and TRBJ2-3; 8 nucleotides line up with TRBD2. The V gene's germline CDR1 is SGHDN and CDR2 FVKESK. This CDR3 is built from 16 residues. Unmatched junction bases numbered 11, after V lost 6 bases and J lost 3 bases. The CDR3 protein is CASSEGSRGRTDTQYF. CDR3 coding DNA: TGTGCCAGCAGTGAAGGATCTCGCGGGAGGACAGATACGCAGTATTTT.

This clonotype was seen at least ten times. The chain recombines TRBV30 with TRBJ2-3; D possibly corresponds to TRBD2 (5 bases). The CDR3 spans 13 residues. Germline values: CDR1 GTSNPN, CDR2 SVGIG (reference sequence). V shed 7 bases and J shed 0 bases, with 11 bases lying between them. CDR3 sequence reads: CAFSGTSTDTQYF. The CDR3 nucleotides are TGTGCCTTCAGCGGCACTAGCACAGATACGCAGTATTTT.

This clonotype has ten or more counts. J is TRBJ2-5 and V is TRBV28; the D gene is possibly TRBD2 (7 bases). V gave up 6 bases and J gave up 7 bases, with 21 bases separating them. Germline CDR1 and CDR2: MDHEN and SYDVKM. The CDR3 length is 15 residues. The CDR3 reads CASSQGLAAWGTQYF. The CDR3 nucleotides read TGTGCCAGCAGCCAGGGGCTAGCGGCTTGGGGGACCCAGTACTTC.

This rearrangement joins TRBV11-3 to TRBJ2-7; D is possibly TRBD1 or TRBD2 (5 bases each). CDR3 length: 17 residues. Germline CDR1 reads SGHNT; CDR2 reads YENEEA. Trimming pared 3 bases from V and 2 bases from J, leaving 20 bases between. DNA of the CDR3: TGTGCCAGCAGCTTGGTCGGAGTGGGGGAACCCCCCTACGAGCAGTACTTC. It encodes CASSLVGVGEPPYEQYF.

This clonotype was seen at least ten times. The rearrangement uses TRBV3-1 and TRBJ1-1, with D unresolved. The V and J ends lost 3 bases and 4 bases respectively, with 6 bases between them. This CDR3 has 12 amino acids. Per the germline V gene, CDR1 is LGHDT and CDR2 is YNNKEL (reference sequence). CDR3 coding DNA: TGTGCCAGCAGCCAGCGGGGCACTGAAGCTTTCTTT. It is translated as CASSQRGTEAFF.

This clonotype was detected a few times. The genes are TRBV15 and TRBJ2-2, with TRBD2 identical over 8 bases. The CDR3 runs to 18 residues. Germline V gene data show CDR1 as LNHNV and CDR2 as YYDKDF (reference sequence). With V trimmed by 3 bases and J by 4 bases, 13 bases remained unmatched. The CDR3, as DNA: TGTGCCACCAGCAGGGATCCCCTGGACGGGAGGGCCACCGGGGAGCTGTTTTTT. Translating it yields CATSRDPLDGRATGELFF.

This clonotype was recorded at least ten times. This chain links TRBV15 with TRBJ1-2; 8 nucleotides match TRBD1. Germline loops: CDR1 LNHNV, CDR2 YYDKDF (reference sequence). The CDR3 sequence is 17 residues long. The V and J ends lost 5 bases and 2 bases, in that order; junction bases with no gene match: 13. CDR3 in amino acids: CATSSGGQARINYGYTF. The CDR3 DNA reads TGTGCCACCAGCTCGGGGGGACAGGCCCGGATAAACTATGGCTACACCTTC.

The chain recombines TRBV6-1 with TRBJ1-2; D ambiguous. CDR1 and CDR2 from the germline V gene are MNHNS and SASEGT. This CDR3 contains 11 residues. The V end was cut by 3 bases, the J end by 8 bases, with 7 bases between. Here the CDR3 reads CASSDGRGYTF. The CDR3 DNA is TGTGCCAGCAGTGACGGTCGCGGCTACACCTTC.

This clonotype has ten or more counts. J is TRBJ1-4 and V is TRBV7-8, with TRBD1 matching 9 bases. Germline V CDR1 and CDR2: SGHVS, FQNEAQ. The V and J ends lost 5 bases and 5 bases, in that order; junction bases with no gene match: 3. The CDR3 is made up of 14 amino acids. The CDR3: CASSRGQGNEKLFF. The DNA of the CDR3 is TGTGCCAGCAGCCGGGGACAGGGCAATGAAAAACTGTTTTTT.

This clonotype was seen ten or more times. The chain joins TRBV7-9 to TRBJ2-5; TRBD2 might be the D (6 bases). V was shortened by 3 bases and J by 2 bases, with 13 bases between the two germline ends. There are 15 residues in the CDR3. Germline CDR1 reads SEHNR; CDR2 reads FQNEAQ (reference sequence). CDR3 residues: CASSLTSAGQETQYF. The CDR3 DNA reads as TGTGCCAGCAGCTTGACCTCGGCGGGACAAGAGACCCAGTACTTC.

This clonotype was seen at least ten times. The chain has TRBV28 and TRBJ2-4; no clear D. The CDR3 runs to 15 residues. V shed 3 bases and J shed 0 bases, with 9 bases lying between them. The germline V gene has CDR1 MDHEN and CDR2 SYDVKM. CDR3: CASSFARGAKNIQYF. CDR3 DNA sequence: TGTGCCAGCAGTTTCGCTCGAGGAGCCAAAAACATTCAGTACTTC.

This clonotype was found many times. The CDR3 DNA reads as TGTGCCAGTAGTATTAATCGGGTTCAAGAGACCCAGTACTTC. This gives the protein CASSINRVQETQYF. The chain combines TRBV19 with TRBJ2-5; D is undetermined. The CDR3 has 14 residues. The germline V and J ends were trimmed by 3 bases and 2 bases, with 10 bases remaining between them. Germline loops: CDR1 LNHDA, CDR2 SQIVND (reference sequence).

This clonotype was recorded many times. CDR3: CASSLVAGSGTEAFF. CDR3 nucleotide sequence: TGTGCCAGCAGCTTAGTGGCAGGGTCAGGCACTGAAGCTTTCTTT. The V and J genes are TRBV7-9 and TRBJ1-1, with D possibly being TRBD1 (5 bases). The V and J ends lost 1 base and 4 bases respectively, with 13 bases between them. The CDR3 totals 15 residues. The germline CDR1 and CDR2 sequences are SEHNR and FQNEAQ (reference sequence).

The sample holds many counts of this clonotype. The V and J genes are TRBV13 and TRBJ1-5; 9 bases are a match to TRBD1. This CDR3 has 14 residues. Per germline, CDR1 PRHDT and CDR2 FYEKMQ (reference sequence). V shed 0 bases, J shed 6 bases, and the junction held 0 bases outside the gene matches. The CDR3 sequence: CASSLGTGGQPQHF. The CDR3 bases are TGTGCCAGCAGCTTAGGGACAGGGGGTCAGCCCCAGCATTTT.

The sample holds many counts of this clonotype. CDR3 in amino acids: CASSQPTMGSPLHF. The CDR3 nucleotides are TGTGCCAGCAGTCAGCCTACGATGGGATCACCCCTCCACTTT. The chain recombines TRBV27 with TRBJ1-6; D uncertain. V was clipped by 5 bases and J by 10 bases, with 15 bases between them. From germline, CDR1 is MNHEY and CDR2 SMNVEV (reference sequence). The CDR3 runs 14 residues.

Ten or more counts support this clonotype. This chain connects TRBV24-1 to TRBJ1-1; D remains unclear. Germline CDR1 and CDR2: KGHDR and SFDVKD. V was cut by 4 bases and J by 1 base, with 6 bases left in between. This CDR3 is built from 13 residues. CDR3 loop: CATSEATNTEAFF. CDR3 DNA: TGTGCCACCAGTGAAGCGACGAACACTGAAGCTTTCTTT.

This clonotype has a handful of counts. The rearrangement uses TRBV6-1 and TRBJ1-5; 9 positions match TRBD1. The CDR3 totals 14 residues. CDR1 MNHNS and CDR2 SASEGT come from the germline V gene. Unmatched junction bases numbered 3, after V lost 5 bases and J lost 4 bases. CDR3 sequence (DNA): TGTGCCAGCAGTCGTGACAGGGGGAATCAGCCCCAGCATTTT. Its translation is CASSRDRGNQPQHF.